This T cell receptor beta chain originates from a study of CD8 T cells in ankylosing spondylitis. The V end lost 2 bases, the J end lost 3 bases, and 8 bases lay between the germline ends. The CDR3 length is 12 residues. Germline assignment: CDR1 DFQATT and CDR2 SNEGSKA (reference sequence). This clonotype was found a few times. As yet, its antigen is unknown. It was by quantitative 5'-RACE with molecular barcodes that TCR beta libraries were made. TCRdb reprocessed the 5' RACE reads with MiXCR, giving one entry per CDR3 protein. The profile shows hundreds of thousands of distinct CDR3 sequences, about 20% of them singletons. General study points: In ankylosing spondylitis blood, a motif of about eight highly homologous TCR beta variants appeared characteristic. A subset of motif variants has previously been described in the synovial fluid and blood of reactive arthritis. The clones that were linked to disease were reported to be significantly enriched in matched synovial fluid samples from ankylosing spondylitis patients.

J is TRBJ2-7 and V is TRBV20-1; D might be TRBD2 (5 bases). This sequence originates from a male donor with ankylosing spondylitis or in good health (not recorded which). The sequenced sample was blood, either unsorted or a sorted T cell fraction (not recorded which). Written as DNA, the CDR3 is TGCAGTGCTAGAATGAGCGGCTACGAGCAGTACTTC. Translated: CSARMSGYEQYF.